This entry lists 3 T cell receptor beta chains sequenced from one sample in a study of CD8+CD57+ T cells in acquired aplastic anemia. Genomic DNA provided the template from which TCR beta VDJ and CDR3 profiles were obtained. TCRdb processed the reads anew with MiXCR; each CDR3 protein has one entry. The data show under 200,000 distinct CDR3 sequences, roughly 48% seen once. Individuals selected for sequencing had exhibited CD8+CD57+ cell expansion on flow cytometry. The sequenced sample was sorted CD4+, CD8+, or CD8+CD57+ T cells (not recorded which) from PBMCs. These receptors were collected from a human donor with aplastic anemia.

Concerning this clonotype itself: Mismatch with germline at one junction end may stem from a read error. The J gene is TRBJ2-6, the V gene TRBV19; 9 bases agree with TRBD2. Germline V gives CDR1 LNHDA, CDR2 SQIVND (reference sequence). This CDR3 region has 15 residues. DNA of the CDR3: TGTGCCAGTAGTGCGGCTAGCGGGATGGCCTACGTCCTGACTTTC. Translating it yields CASSAASGMAYVLTF.

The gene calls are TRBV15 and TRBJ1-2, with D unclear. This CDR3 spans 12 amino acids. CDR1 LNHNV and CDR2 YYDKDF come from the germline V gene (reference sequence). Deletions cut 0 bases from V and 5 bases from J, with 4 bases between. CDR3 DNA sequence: TGTGCCACCAGCAGAGACACGTATGGCTACACCTTC. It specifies CATSRDTYGYTF.

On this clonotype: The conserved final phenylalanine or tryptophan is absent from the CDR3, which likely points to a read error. Here the CDR3 reads CASSHNSGGEQYL. The CDR3 DNA reads TGTGCCAGCAGCCACAATTCGGGGGGTGAGCAGTACCTC. The rearrangement links TRBV7-9 to TRBJ2-7, with 7 bases identical to TRBD2. The CDR3 consists of 13 residues. The germline gives CDR1 SEHNR, CDR2 FQNEAQ (reference sequence). The ends lost 5 bases at V and 7 bases at J; junction bases unmatched: 8.